A single sample is the source of the 20 T cell receptor beta chains below, sequenced in a study of technical replicates of blood from a handful of donors. TCRdb's copy holds only in-frame clones and misses some; the assay was immunoSEQ multiplex PCR. The sample holds about 73,000 clones, 90% to 95% seen once. Sequences were obtained from T cells isolated from PBMCs. The receptors were gathered from a human donor in good health.

The V gene is TRBV5-8, the J gene TRBJ1-1; tentative D call: TRBD1 (6 bases). V was shortened by 7 bases and J by 4 bases, with 14 bases between the two germline ends. The CDR3 has 13 amino acids. The germline V gene encodes CDR1 SGHTS and CDR2 YDEGEE. As DNA, the CDR3 is TGTGCCAGCCCATCAGGGGCAGGCACTGAAGCTTTCTTT. This translates into CASPSGAGTEAFF.

The chain combines TRBV5-6 with TRBJ1-4, with TRBD1 as a possible D gene (6 bases). The germline gives CDR1 SGHDT, CDR2 YYEEEE. Deletions cut 1 base from V and 7 bases from J, with 8 bases between. This CDR3 comprises 13 residues. The CDR3 DNA sequence: TGTGCCAGCAGCTTGCGGACAGCTGAAAAACTGTTTTTT. Translation: CASSLRTAEKLFF. Supplemented by reference TRBV5-6 and TRBJ1-4, the full variable domain reads DAGVTQSPTHLIKTRGQQVTLRCSPKSGHDTVSWYQQALGQGPQFIFQYYEEEERQRGNFPDRFSGHQFPNYSSELNVNALLLGDSALYLCASSLRTAEKLFFGSGTQLSVL.

J is TRBJ1-2 and V is TRBV9; D not certain. V lost 0 bases to trimming and J lost 8 bases, with 14 bases between them. The CDR3 is 14 residues long. Per germline, CDR1 SGDLS and CDR2 YYNGEE. This CDR3 is CASSVVSRMEGYTF. In DNA, the CDR3 is TGTGCCAGCAGCGTAGTATCTAGGATGGAGGGCTACACCTTC. The full variable domain, in which reference TRBV9 and TRBJ1-2 provide the parts outside the CDR3, is DSGVTQTPKHLITATGQRVTLRCSPRSGDLSVYWYQQSLDQGLQFLIQYYNGEERAKGNILERFSAQQFPDLHSELNLSSLELGDSALYFCASSVVSRMEGYTFGSGTRLTVV.

The rearrangement links TRBV6-5 to TRBJ1-2; 8 positions match TRBD1. This CDR3 is 14 amino acids long. CDR1 and CDR2 from the germline V gene are MNHEY and SVGAGI. Trimming removed 8 bases from V and 5 bases from J; junction bases left unmatched: 10. The CDR3 here is CASGTGGLGYGYTF. For the CDR3, the DNA is TGTGCCAGCGGTACAGGGGGTTTAGGTTATGGCTACACCTTC.

This rearrangement joins TRBV4-1 to TRBJ1-5, with D possibly being TRBD1 (5 bases). V was shortened by 5 bases and J by 3 bases, with 14 bases between the two germline ends. The CDR3 sequence is 15 residues long. The germline CDR1 and CDR2 sequences are MGHRA and YSYEKL. The CDR3 loop reads CASSDYRGNNQPQHF. The CDR3 DNA is TGCGCCAGCAGCGACTACCGGGGGAACAATCAGCCCCAGCATTTT.

The V call is TRBV12-2, the J call TRBJ1-2; the table gives TRBD1 as D, unverified against the DNA. TRBV12-2 is a pseudogene. The CDR3 sequence is 17 residues long. DNA of the CDR3: TGTGCAAGTCGCTTAGTACGGGACAGGGGAACTGACTATGGCTACACCTTC. Residues: CASRLVRDRGTDYGYTF.

V usage is TRBV9 and J usage is TRBJ2-5; 9 positions agree with TRBD2. Trimming cost V 3 bases and J 4 bases; bases outside gene matches: 10. The CDR3 is made up of 16 amino acids. Germline CDR1 and CDR2: SGDLS and YYNGEE. DNA of the CDR3: TGTGCCAGCAGCGAGGGGACTTGGCGGGAGGGAGAGACCCAGTACTTC. Protein: CASSEGTWREGETQYF.

CDR3 sequence: CASTRQIYEQYF. For the CDR3, the DNA is TGTGCCAGCACGCGACAGATCTACGAGCAGTACTTC. The rearrangement links TRBV2 to TRBJ2-7; maybe TRBD1 (5 bases). V was trimmed by 7 bases and J by 3 bases, leaving 10 bases between them. Germline V gene lookup returns CDR1 SNHLY and CDR2 FYNNEI. The CDR3 spans 12 residues.

In its sample, this clone was seen once. The rearrangement joins TRBV18 to TRBJ1-3; weak D call: TRBD1 (5 bases). CDR1 and CDR2 (germline): KGHSH, LQKENI. Deletions cut 0 bases from V and 0 bases from J, with 9 bases between. The CDR3 has 16 residues. The DNA of the CDR3 is TGTGCCAGCTCACCACCCAGCAGGGCCTCTGGAAACACCATATATTTT. Its translation is CASSPPSRASGNTIYF.

This clone has only one observation. The gene calls are TRBV30 and TRBJ1-2; 9 bases match TRBD1. The CDR3 covers 15 residues. The trim removed 0 bases at V and 4 bases at J, leaving 6 bases unmatched. Germline assignment: CDR1 GTSNPN and CDR2 SVGIG (reference sequence). The DNA for the CDR3 is TGTGCCTGGAGTGTAGGCGACAGGGGGTCCTATGGCTACACCTTC. It codes for CAWSVGDRGSYGYTF.

This clone has only one observation. V gene TRBV18 combines with J gene TRBJ2-5; D not certain. The CDR3 totals 15 residues. The germline V gene has CDR1 KGHSH and CDR2 LQKENI. With 2 bases removed from V and 5 bases from J, the gap between germline ends came to 15 bases. This CDR3 is CASSPGSQSRETQYF. CDR3 nucleotide sequence: TGTGCCAGCTCACCAGGGTCCCAGTCCAGGGAGACCCAGTACTTC.

The gene calls are TRBV4-1 and TRBJ1-5; D is undetermined. CDR3 size: 15 residues. Trimming cost V 0 bases and J 7 bases, with 13 bases left between them. CDR1 is MGHRA and CDR2 is YSYEKL in the germline V gene. CDR3 amino acids: CASSQDMRVQQPQHF. The CDR3 nucleotides read TGCGCCAGCAGCCAAGATATGAGGGTACAACAGCCCCAGCATTTT.

The J gene is TRBJ2-1, the V gene TRBV7-3; D gene uncertain. CDR1 and CDR2 (germline): SGHTA, FQGTGA. V was trimmed by 3 bases and J by 8 bases, leaving 11 bases between them. This CDR3 contains 13 residues. CDR3 region: CASSFEALDEQFF. The CDR3 nucleotides are TGTGCCAGCAGCTTCGAAGCGCTTGATGAGCAGTTCTTC.

The chain combines TRBV29-1 with TRBJ2-7; 7 nucleotides match TRBD1. J gave up 3 bases and V 4 bases, and 6 bases lay outside the gene matches. The CDR3 spans 13 residues. Germline V gene lookup returns CDR1 SQVTM and CDR2 ANQGSEA. The CDR3, as DNA: TGCAGCGTTGCCCGACAGGGCCTCTACGAGCAGTACTTC. This translates into CSVARQGLYEQYF.

The chain recombines TRBV5-1 with TRBJ1-1; TRBD1 agrees at 7 bases. In germline, CDR1 is SGHRS, CDR2 YFSETQ. Trimming at V came to 0 bases and at J to 1 base, leaving 9 bases not matched to a gene. The CDR3 consists of 17 residues. In nucleotides, the CDR3 is TGCGCCAGCAGCTTGGTGGGGGGACAGAATCGGAACACTGAAGCTTTCTTT. It is translated as CASSLVGGQNRNTEAFF.

The chain couples TRBV10-1 to TRBJ1-5, with D perhaps TRBD1 (6 bases). The CDR3 contains 14 residues. Germline V gene data show CDR1 as WNHNN and CDR2 as SYGVQD (reference sequence). Deletions cut 4 bases from V and 2 bases from J, with 9 bases between. The CDR3 coding sequence is TGCGCCAGCAGTGCAGGGGTAGGCAATCAGCCCCAGCATTTT. Protein: CASSAGVGNQPQHF.

V gene TRBV11-2 combines with J gene TRBJ2-5, with D hard to call. Trimming shortened V by 1 base and J by 7 bases, and 10 bases separated the two germline ends. Germline-derived CDR1 and CDR2 are SGHAT and FQNNGV. The CDR3 has 13 amino acids. The CDR3, as DNA: TGTGCCAGCAGCTTAGTTGAGGATTCGACCCAGTACTTC. Its translation: CASSLVEDSTQYF.

The J gene is TRBJ2-7, the V gene TRBV19, with TRBD1 matching over 7 bases. J gave up 5 bases and V 6 bases, and 10 bases lay outside the gene matches. The length of the CDR3 is 14 residues. CDR1 is LNHDA and CDR2 is SQIVND in the germline V gene (reference sequence). The CDR3 DNA reads TGTGCCAGTAGCCGACAGGGTCCAAACGACGAGCAGTACTTC. It is translated as CASSRQGPNDEQYF. Based on the CDR3 plus reference TRBV19 and TRBJ2-7, the full variable domain is DGGITQSPKYLFRKEGQNVTLSCEQNLNHDAMYWYRQDPGQGLRLIYYSQIVNDFQKGDIAEGYSVSREKKESFPLTVTSAQKNPTAFYLCASSRQGPNDEQYFGPGTRLTVT.

The V and J genes are TRBV11-1 and TRBJ2-1, with TRBD1 matching over 9 bases. The trim removed 6 bases at V and 5 bases at J, leaving 5 bases unmatched. Germline CDR1 SGHAT, CDR2 FQDESV (reference sequence). The CDR3 has 14 residues. CDR3 coding DNA: TGTGCCAGCAGTCCACAGGGGGCTCACAATGAGCAGTTCTTC. Translation gives CASSPQGAHNEQFF.

V gene TRBV7-9 combines with J gene TRBJ2-7, with TRBD2 as a possible D gene (6 bases). The germline V gene has CDR1 SEHNR and CDR2 FQNEAQ (reference sequence). The V end lost 5 bases, the J end lost 5 bases, and 10 bases lay between the germline ends. CDR3 length equals 12 residues. This CDR3 reads CASSMTRNEQYF. The DNA of the CDR3 is TGTGCCAGCAGCATGACTAGAAACGAGCAGTACTTC.